The present TCR beta chain was sequenced within a study of blood T cell repertoires in COVID-19. Measured with immunoSEQ multiplex PCR; TCRdb has only the in-frame clones, and not every one. The data contain some 260,000 clones, 80% to 90% of them singletons. This clone came up once. CDR3 length equals 14 residues. Material: PBMCs or T cells enriched from blood (not recorded which). This receptor was obtained from a man aged 25-45 years with acute COVID-19. This chain joins TRBV21-1 and TRBJ1-2; TRBD1, the D gene given by the table, was not confirmed from the DNA. TRBV21-1 is a recognized pseudogene. The CDR3 here is CASSKWAVRDRDSF. The CDR3 DNA is TGTGCCAGCAGCAAATGGGCTGTCCGGGACAGGGACTCCTTC.